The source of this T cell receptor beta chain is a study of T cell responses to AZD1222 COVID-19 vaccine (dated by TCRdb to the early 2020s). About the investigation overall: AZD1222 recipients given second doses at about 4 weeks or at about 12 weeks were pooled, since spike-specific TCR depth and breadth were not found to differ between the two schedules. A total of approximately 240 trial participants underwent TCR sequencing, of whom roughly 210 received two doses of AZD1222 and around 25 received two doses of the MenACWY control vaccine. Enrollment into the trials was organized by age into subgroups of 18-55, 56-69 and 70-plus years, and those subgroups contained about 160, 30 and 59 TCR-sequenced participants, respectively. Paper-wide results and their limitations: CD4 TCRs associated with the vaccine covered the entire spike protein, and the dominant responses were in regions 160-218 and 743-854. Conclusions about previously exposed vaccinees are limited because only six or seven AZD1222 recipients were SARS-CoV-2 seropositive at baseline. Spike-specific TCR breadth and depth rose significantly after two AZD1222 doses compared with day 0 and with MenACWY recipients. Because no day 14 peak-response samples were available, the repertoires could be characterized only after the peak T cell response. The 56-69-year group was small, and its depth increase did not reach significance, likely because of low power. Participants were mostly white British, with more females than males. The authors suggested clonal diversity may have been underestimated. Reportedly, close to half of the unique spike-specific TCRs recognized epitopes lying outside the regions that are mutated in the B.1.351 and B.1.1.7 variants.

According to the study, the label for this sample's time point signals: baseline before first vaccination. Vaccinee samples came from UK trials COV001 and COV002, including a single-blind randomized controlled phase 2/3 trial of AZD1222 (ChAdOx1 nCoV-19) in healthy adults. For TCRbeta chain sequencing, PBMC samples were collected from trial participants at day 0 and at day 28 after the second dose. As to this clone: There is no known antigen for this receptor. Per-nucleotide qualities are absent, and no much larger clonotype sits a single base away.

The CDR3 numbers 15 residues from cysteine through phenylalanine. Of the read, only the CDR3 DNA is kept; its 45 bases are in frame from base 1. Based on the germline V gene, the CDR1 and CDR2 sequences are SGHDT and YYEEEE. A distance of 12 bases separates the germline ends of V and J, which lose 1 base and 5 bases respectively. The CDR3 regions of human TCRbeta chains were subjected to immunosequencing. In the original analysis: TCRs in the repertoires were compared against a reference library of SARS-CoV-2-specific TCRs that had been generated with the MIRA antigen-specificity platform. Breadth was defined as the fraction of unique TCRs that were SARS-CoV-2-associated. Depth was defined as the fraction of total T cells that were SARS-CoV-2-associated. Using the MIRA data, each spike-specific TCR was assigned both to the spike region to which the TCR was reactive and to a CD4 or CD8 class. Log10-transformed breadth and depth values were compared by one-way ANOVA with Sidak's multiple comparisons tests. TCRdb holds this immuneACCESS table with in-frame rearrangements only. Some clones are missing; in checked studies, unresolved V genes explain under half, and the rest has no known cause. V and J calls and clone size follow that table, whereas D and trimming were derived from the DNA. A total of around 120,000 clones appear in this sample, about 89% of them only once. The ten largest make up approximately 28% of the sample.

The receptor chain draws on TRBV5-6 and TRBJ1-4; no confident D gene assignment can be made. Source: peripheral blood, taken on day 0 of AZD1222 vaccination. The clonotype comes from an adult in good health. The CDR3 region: CASSLYGGKNEKLFF. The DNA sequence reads TGTGCCAGCAGCTTGTACGGCGGTAAGAATGAAAAACTGTTTTTT.